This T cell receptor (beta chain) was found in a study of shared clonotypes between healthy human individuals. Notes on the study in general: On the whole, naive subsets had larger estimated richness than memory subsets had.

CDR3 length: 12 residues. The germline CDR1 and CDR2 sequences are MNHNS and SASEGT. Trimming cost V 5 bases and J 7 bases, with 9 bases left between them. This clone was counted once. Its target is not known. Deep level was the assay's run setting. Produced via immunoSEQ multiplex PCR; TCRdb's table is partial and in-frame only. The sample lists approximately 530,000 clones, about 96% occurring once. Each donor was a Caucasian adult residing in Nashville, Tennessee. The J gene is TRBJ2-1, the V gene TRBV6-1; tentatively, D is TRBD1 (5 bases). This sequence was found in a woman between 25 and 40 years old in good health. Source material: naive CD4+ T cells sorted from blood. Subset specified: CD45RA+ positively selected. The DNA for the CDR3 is TGTGCCAGCAGTAAACAGGCAAATGAGCAGTTCTTC. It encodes CASSKQANEQFF.